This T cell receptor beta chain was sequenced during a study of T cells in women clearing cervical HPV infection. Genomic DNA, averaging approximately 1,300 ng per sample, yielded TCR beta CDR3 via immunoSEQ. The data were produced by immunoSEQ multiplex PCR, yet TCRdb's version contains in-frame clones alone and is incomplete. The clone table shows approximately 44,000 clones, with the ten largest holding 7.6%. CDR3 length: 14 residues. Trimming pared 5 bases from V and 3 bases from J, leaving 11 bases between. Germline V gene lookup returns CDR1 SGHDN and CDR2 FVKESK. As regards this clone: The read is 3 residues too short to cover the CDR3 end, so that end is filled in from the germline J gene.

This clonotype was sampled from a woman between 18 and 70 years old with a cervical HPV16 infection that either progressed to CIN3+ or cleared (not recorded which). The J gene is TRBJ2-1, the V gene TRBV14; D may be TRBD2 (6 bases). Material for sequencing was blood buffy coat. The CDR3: CASSATDYYNEQFF. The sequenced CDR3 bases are TGTGCCAGCAGCGCGACGGACTACTACAATGAG. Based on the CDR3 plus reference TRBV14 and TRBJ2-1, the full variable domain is EAGVTQFPSHSVIEKGQTVTLRCDPISGHDNLYWYRRVMGKEIKFLLHFVKESKQDESGMPNNRFLAERTGGTYSTLKVQPAELEDSGVYFCASSATDYYNEQFFGPGTRLTVL.